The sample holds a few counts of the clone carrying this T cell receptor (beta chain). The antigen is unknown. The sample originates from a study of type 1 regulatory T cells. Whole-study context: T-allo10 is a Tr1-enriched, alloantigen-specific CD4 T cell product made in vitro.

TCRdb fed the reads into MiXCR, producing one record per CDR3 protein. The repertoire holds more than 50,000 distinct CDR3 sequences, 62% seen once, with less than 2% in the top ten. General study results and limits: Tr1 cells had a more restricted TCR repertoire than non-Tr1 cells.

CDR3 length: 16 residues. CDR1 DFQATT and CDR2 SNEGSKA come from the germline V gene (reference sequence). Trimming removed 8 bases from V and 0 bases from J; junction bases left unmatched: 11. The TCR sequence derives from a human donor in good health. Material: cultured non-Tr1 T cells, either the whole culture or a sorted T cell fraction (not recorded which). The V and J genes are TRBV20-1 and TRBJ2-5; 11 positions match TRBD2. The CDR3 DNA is TGCAGTTCGCCGGGACTAGCGGACGGTTACCAAGAGACCCAGTACTTC. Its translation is CSSPGLADGYQETQYF.